Ten or more counts support the clone carrying this T cell receptor beta chain. TCRdb re-called the RT-PCR reads with MiXCR, one entry per CDR3 protein. The sample shows about a million distinct CDR3 sequences, about a sixth of them seen only once. These data are taken from a study of patients and donors after allogeneic stem cell transplantation. The CDR3 has 15 amino acids. V was clipped by 2 bases and J by 3 bases, with 13 bases between them. V and J are TRBV12-3 or TRBV12-4 and TRBJ1-1; D not resolved. This sequence originates from a human donor who was either an allogeneic HSCT recipient or a stem cell or donor lymphocyte infusion donor (not recorded which). It is not recorded whose cells these are; they may come from a transplant donor. The specimen sequenced was blood, either unsorted or a sorted T cell fraction (not recorded which). Here the CDR3 reads CASSLSSFEDTEAFF. The CDR3 DNA follows: TGTGCCAGCAGTTTATCCTCTTTTGAGGACACTGAAGCTTTCTTT.